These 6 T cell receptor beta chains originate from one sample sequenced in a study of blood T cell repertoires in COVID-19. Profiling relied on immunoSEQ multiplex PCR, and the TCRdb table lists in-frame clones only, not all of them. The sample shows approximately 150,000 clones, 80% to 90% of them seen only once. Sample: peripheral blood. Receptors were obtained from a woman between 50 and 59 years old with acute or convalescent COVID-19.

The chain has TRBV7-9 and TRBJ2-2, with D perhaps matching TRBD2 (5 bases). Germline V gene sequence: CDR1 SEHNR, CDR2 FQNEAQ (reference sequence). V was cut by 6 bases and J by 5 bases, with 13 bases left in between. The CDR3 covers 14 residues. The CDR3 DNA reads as TGTGCCAGCAGTCTAATAGGGAGTACCGGGGAGCTGTTTTTT. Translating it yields CASSLIGSTGELFF.

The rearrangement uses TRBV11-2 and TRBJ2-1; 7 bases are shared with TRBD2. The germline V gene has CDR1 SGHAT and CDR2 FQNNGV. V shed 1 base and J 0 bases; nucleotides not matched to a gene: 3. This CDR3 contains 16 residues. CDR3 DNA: TGTGCCAGCAGCTTAGTAGCGGGTAACTCCTACAATGAGCAGTTCTTC. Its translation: CASSLVAGNSYNEQFF.

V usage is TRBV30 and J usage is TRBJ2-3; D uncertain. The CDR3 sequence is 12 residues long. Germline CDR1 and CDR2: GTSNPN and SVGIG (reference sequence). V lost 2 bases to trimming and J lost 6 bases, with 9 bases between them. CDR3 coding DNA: TGTGCCTGGAGTCCGGTTCTGGATACGCAGTATTTT. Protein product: CAWSPVLDTQYF.

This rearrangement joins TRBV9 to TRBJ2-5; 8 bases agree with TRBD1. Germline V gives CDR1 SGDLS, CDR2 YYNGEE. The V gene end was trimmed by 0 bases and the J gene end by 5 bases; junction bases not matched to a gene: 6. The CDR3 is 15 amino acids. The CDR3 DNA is TGTGCCAGCAGCGTAGTGGCAGGGGGCAGGGAGACCCAGTACTTC. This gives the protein CASSVVAGGRETQYF.

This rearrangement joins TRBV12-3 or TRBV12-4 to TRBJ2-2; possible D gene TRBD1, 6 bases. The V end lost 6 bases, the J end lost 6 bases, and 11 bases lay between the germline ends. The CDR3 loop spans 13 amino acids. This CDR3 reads CASSATGSGELFF. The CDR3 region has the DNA TGTGCCAGCAGCGCAACAGGGTCCGGGGAGCTGTTTTTT.

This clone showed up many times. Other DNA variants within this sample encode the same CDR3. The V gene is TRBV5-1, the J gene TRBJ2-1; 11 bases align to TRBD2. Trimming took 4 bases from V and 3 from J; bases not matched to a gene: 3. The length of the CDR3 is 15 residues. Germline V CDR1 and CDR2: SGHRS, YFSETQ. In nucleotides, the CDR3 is TGCGCCAGCAGCCGAACTAGCGGGGGCTACAATGAGCAGTTCTTC. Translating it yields CASSRTSGGYNEQFF.